Each of the 21 T cell receptor beta chains below was sequenced from the same sample in a study of T cell responses to AZD1222 COVID-19 vaccine (dated by TCRdb to the early 2020s). Library generation was performed with the immunoSEQ multiplex PCR assay. TCRdb retrieved this table from immuneACCESS and kept in-frame rearrangements only. Not all clones are present; in checked studies, unresolved V genes account for under half, and no reason is known for the remainder. For this sample there are about 150,000 clones; more than 85% appear just once. The ten top clones hold under 6.5% of the sample. In the paper's terms, the time point label means: baseline before first vaccination. The material sequenced was peripheral blood, taken on day 0 of AZD1222 vaccination. Receptor source: an adult in good health.

This chain links TRBV2 with TRBJ2-5, with 12 bases aligning to TRBD2. With V trimmed by 4 bases and J by 5 bases, 5 bases remained unmatched. The CDR3 extends over 15 amino acids. CDR1 is SNHLY, CDR2 FYNNEI, per germline. The CDR3, as DNA: TGTGCCAGCAGTGCGACTAGCGGGAGTGGGGAGACCCAGTACTTC. Its translation: CASSATSGSGETQYF.

The gene calls are TRBV5-1 and TRBJ1-6; TRBD1 aligns across 7 bases. The CDR3 length is 15 residues. Germline CDR1 and CDR2: SGHRS and YFSETQ. V lost 5 bases to trimming and J lost 9 bases; unmatched junction nucleotides: 11. The CDR3 region has the DNA TGCGCCAGCAGGTCCGAGGGGGCTCTCAGTTCACCCCTCCACTTT. Its translation is CASRSEGALSSPLHF. Supplemented by reference TRBV5-1 and TRBJ1-6, the full variable domain reads KAGVTQTPRYLIKTRGQQVTLSCSPISGHRSVSWYQQTPGQGLQFLFEYFSETQRNKGNFPGRFSGRQFSNSRSEMNVSTLELGDSALYLCASRSEGALSSPLHFGNGTRLTVT.

The chain employs TRBV13 and TRBJ1-2; D is ambiguous. Germline CDR1 is PRHDT and CDR2 is FYEKMQ (reference sequence). V lost 2 bases, J lost 6 bases, and 7 bases lay in between. There are 12 residues in the CDR3. CDR3 sequence: CASSLTEDGYTF. The CDR3 bases are TGTGCCAGCAGCTTAACCGAAGATGGCTACACCTTC.

This rearrangement joins TRBV5-1 to TRBJ1-4, with a weak D call TRBD1 (5 bases). Germline assignment: CDR1 SGHRS and CDR2 YFSETQ. The ends were cut back, 2 bases at V and 4 bases at J, with 15 bases in the middle. The CDR3 has 16 amino acids. As DNA, the CDR3 is TGCGCCAGCAGCTTTGGGGCCACAGCTAATAATGAAAAACTGTTTTTT. Its protein is CASSFGATANNEKLFF.

This chain uses TRBV19 with TRBJ2-1; perhaps TRBD1 as D (6 bases). The ends were cut back, 2 bases at V and 5 bases at J, with 13 bases in the middle. The CDR3 sequence is 15 residues long. Germline CDR1 and CDR2: LNHDA and SQIVND (reference sequence). The CDR3 here is CASSIPGQTNNEQFF. CDR3 bases: TGTGCCAGTAGTATACCCGGACAGACTAACAATGAGCAGTTCTTC.

V usage is TRBV6-4 and J usage is TRBJ2-1, with TRBD2 matching over 10 bases. The germline V gene has CDR1 MRHNA and CDR2 SNTAGT. CDR3 length equals 14 residues. Trimming removed 6 bases from V and 8 bases from J; junction bases left unmatched: 7. The CDR3 here is CASSEREGIDEQFF. DNA for the CDR3: TGTGCCAGCAGCGAGCGGGAGGGCATAGATGAGCAGTTCTTC.

The V gene is TRBV3-1 (or the pseudogene TRBV3-2), the J gene TRBJ2-2; TRBD1 agrees at 9 bases. Per the germline V gene, CDR1 is LGHDT and CDR2 is YNNKEL (reference sequence). V lost 4 bases and J lost 5; bases outside the gene matches: 5. The CDR3 is 15 amino acids. For the CDR3, the DNA is TGTGCCAGCAGCCGGGACAGGGAGGTTACCGGGGAGCTGTTTTTT. Translated, it gives CASSRDREVTGELFF.

V is TRBV12-3 or TRBV12-4 and J is TRBJ1-1, with D possibly matching TRBD1 (6 bases). This CDR3 contains 13 residues. V was clipped by 6 bases and J by 1 base, with 9 bases between them. The chain's CDR3 is CASRTDRNTEAFF. The CDR3 DNA sequence: TGTGCCAGCAGAACGGACAGGAACACTGAAGCTTTCTTT.

V and J are TRBV2 and TRBJ2-1, with a tentative D call TRBD1 (6 bases). Germline V gives CDR1 SNHLY, CDR2 FYNNEI. V lost 7 bases, J lost 5 bases, and 12 bases lay in between. The CDR3 extends over 13 amino acids. The CDR3 DNA follows: TGTGCCAGCAATATGAGACAGGACAATGAGCAGTTCTTC. Protein product: CASNMRQDNEQFF.

This rearrangement joins TRBV27 to TRBJ2-1; D gene uncertain. The CDR3 sequence is 11 residues long. Trimming stripped 6 bases from V and 1 base from J, with 1 base between. Germline V lookup: CDR1 MNHEY, CDR2 SMNVEV (reference sequence). CDR3 in amino acids: CASRSYNEQFF. Here the CDR3 DNA reads TGTGCCAGCAGATCCTACAATGAGCAGTTCTTC.

The chain carries TRBV6-5 and TRBJ1-4, with 10 bases lining up with TRBD1. The germline V gene has CDR1 MNHEY and CDR2 SVGAGI. J gave up 3 bases and V 5 bases, and 3 bases lay outside the gene matches. This CDR3 has 15 residues. CDR3 bases: TGTGCCAGCAGTCGCGGACAGGGGGCTAATGAAAAACTGTTTTTT. Residues: CASSRGQGANEKLFF.

The chain combines TRBV5-4 with TRBJ1-4, with D unclear. The CDR3 spans 14 residues. Germline values: CDR1 SGHNT, CDR2 YYREEE (reference sequence). V lost 0 bases to trimming and J lost 7 bases, with 10 bases between them. This CDR3 reads CASSLDQVSEKLFF. CDR3 coding DNA: TGTGCCAGCAGCTTGGATCAGGTCTCTGAAAAACTGTTTTTT.

The J gene is TRBJ2-7, the V gene TRBV27; no firm D call. V was clipped by 3 bases and J by 3 bases, with 12 bases between them. Germline CDR1 reads MNHEY; CDR2 reads SMNVEV (reference sequence). The CDR3 is made up of 14 amino acids. CDR3 amino acids: CASSFSVTSYEQYF. CDR3 nucleotide sequence: TGTGCCAGCAGTTTCTCTGTCACGAGCTACGAGCAGTACTTC.

The chain has TRBV30 and TRBJ2-7; 10 bases are shared with TRBD2. J lost 6 bases, V lost 3 bases, and 11 bases had no gene match. CDR3 length: 15 amino acids. The germline V gene has CDR1 GTSNPN and CDR2 SVGIG (reference sequence). The CDR3 protein is CAWSFTSGILSEQYF. In nucleotides, the CDR3 is TGTGCCTGGAGCTTTACTAGCGGGATCTTATCCGAGCAGTACTTC. The whole variable domain, filled in from reference TRBV30 and TRBJ2-7, reads SQTIHQWPATLVQPVGSPLSLECTVEGTSNPNLYWYRQAAGRGLQLLFYSVGIGQISSEVPQNLSASRPQDRQFILSSKKLLLSDSGFYLCAWSFTSGILSEQYFGPGTRLTVT.

The chain has TRBV2 and TRBJ1-2, with D unclear. Trimming removed 11 bases from V and 0 bases from J, with 22 bases in between. Germline V gene sequence: CDR1 SNHLY, CDR2 FYNNEI. This CDR3 comprises 16 residues. CDR3 amino acids: CASRRDQVTSNYGYTF. The CDR3 DNA reads as TGTGCCTCCCGCCGAGACCAAGTAACATCTAACTATGGCTACACCTTC.

J is TRBJ1-5 and V is TRBV12-5; D is possibly TRBD1 (5 bases). V gave up 1 base and J gave up 6 bases, with 7 bases separating them. The CDR3 runs 13 residues. Germline V gene data show CDR1 as LGHNT and CDR2 as FRNRAP. In DNA, the CDR3 is TGTGCTAGTGGTTTGGGGGGCGGTCAGCCCCAGCATTTT. This codes for CASGLGGGQPQHF.

The chain has TRBV2 and TRBJ1-1; TRBD1 matches at 8 bases. The ends lost 7 bases at V and 5 bases at J; junction bases unmatched: 9. Germline V gene lookup returns CDR1 SNHLY and CDR2 FYNNEI. This CDR3 comprises 14 residues. CDR3 region: CASNRQGPGTEAFF. CDR3 bases: TGTGCCAGCAATAGACAGGGGCCGGGGACTGAAGCTTTCTTT.

The chain is built from TRBV24-1 and TRBJ2-1; TRBD2 aligns across 8 bases. Germline V gives CDR1 KGHDR, CDR2 SFDVKD. The CDR3 totals 14 residues. J gave up 7 bases and V 2 bases, and 3 bases lay outside the gene matches. CDR3 amino acids: CATSDSGTRNEQFF. DNA for the CDR3: TGTGCCACCAGTGATTCCGGGACTAGGAATGAGCAGTTCTTC.

The chain has TRBV10-1 and TRBJ2-7; D assignment may be TRBD1 or TRBD2 (5 bases each). The CDR3 runs 16 residues. CDR1 is WNHNN, CDR2 SYGVQD, per germline (reference sequence). V lost 3 bases and J lost 3, with 18 bases in between. The CDR3 DNA is TGCGCCAGCAGTGAAGGGAGTCTACAGGACAACTACGAGCAGTACTTC. Translated, it gives CASSEGSLQDNYEQYF.

The genes are TRBV29-1 and TRBJ2-5; perhaps TRBD2 as D (5 bases). The CDR3 spans 14 residues. The V and J ends lost 7 bases and 2 bases respectively, with 17 bases between them. Germline V gene sequence: CDR1 SQVTM, CDR2 ANQGSEA. CDR3 DNA: TGCAGCGCCTTACGTCTAGCCGAACAAGAGACCCAGTACTTC. Protein product: CSALRLAEQETQYF.

V usage is TRBV30 and J usage is TRBJ1-1, with 10 bases lining up with TRBD1. Germline V gene sequence: CDR1 GTSNPN, CDR2 SVGIG (reference sequence). The CDR3 loop spans 12 amino acids. Trimming took 5 bases from V and 3 from J; bases not matched to a gene: 0. This CDR3 is CAWGTGDTEAFF. The CDR3, as DNA: TGTGCCTGGGGGACAGGGGACACTGAAGCTTTCTTT.